This TCR beta chain is drawn from a study of blood T cells in healthy people across ages. Germline assignment: CDR1 SGHTA and CDR2 FQGTGA. This CDR3 spans 15 amino acids. Trimming took off 1 base at V and 1 base at J, with 7 bases between the two ends. Combining a sample-barcoded 5' primer with a J-beta primer mix, a second PCR ran for 7 to 11 cycles. MiXCR, applied by TCRdb to the 5' RACE reads, yields one record per CDR3 protein. In the table there are hundreds of thousands of distinct CDR3 sequences, 56% of which are singletons. With each sample, at least 5 micrograms of total RNA were extracted. The V call is TRBV7-3, the J call TRBJ2-2; D perhaps matches TRBD2 (6 bases). This TCR was sampled from a man in his forties or fifties in good health. Sequencing was carried out using blood. The CDR3 DNA follows: TGTGCCAGCAGCTTAATGGGGGGGAACACCGGGGAGCTGTTTTTT. Residues: CASSLMGGNTGELFF.